This entry lists 19 T cell receptor beta chains sequenced from one sample in a study of blood T cell repertoires in COVID-19. TCRdb keeps only in-frame clones here, not all; method: immunoSEQ multiplex PCR. This table has some 260,000 clones, roughly 88% appearing once. Input material: peripheral blood. These receptors were collected from a woman aged 25 to 45 with COVID-19, enrolled during active disease.

The V call is TRBV5-1, the J call TRBJ2-1; the D gene is possibly TRBD2 (6 bases). The germline V and J ends were trimmed by 0 bases and 2 bases, with 9 bases remaining between them. This CDR3 has 15 amino acids. Germline V gene data show CDR1 as SGHRS and CDR2 as YFSETQ. The CDR3 region is CASSLGGKAYNEQFF. The CDR3 bases are TGCGCCAGCAGCTTGGGCGGGAAGGCCTACAATGAGCAGTTCTTC.

The chain couples TRBV15 to TRBJ2-7, with D maybe TRBD2 (6 bases). V lost 2 bases to trimming and J lost 4 bases, with 24 bases between them. The CDR3 sequence is 18 residues long. Germline assignment: CDR1 LNHNV and CDR2 YYDKDF (reference sequence). In DNA, the CDR3 is TGTGCCACCAGCAGATCCTACCCCGGGCCCTCGGAGGGATACGAGCAGTACTTC. It translates to CATSRSYPGPSEGYEQYF.

The rearrangement joins TRBV2 to TRBJ1-4; D is ambiguous. The CDR3 length is 21 residues. Between the trimmed V and J ends, which lost 2 bases and 0 bases, there was a span of 25 bases. The V gene's germline CDR1 is SNHLY and CDR2 FYNNEI. CDR3 DNA sequence: TGTGCCAGCAGTGAACTGGGTCCTAGAGCCACACAGCGGGCAACTAATGAAAAACTGTTTTTT. Its protein is CASSELGPRATQRATNEKLFF.

The rearrangement joins TRBV2 to TRBJ1-1; the match to TRBD1 covers 12 bases. Trimming removed 4 bases from V and 6 bases from J; junction bases left unmatched: 9. Germline V lookup: CDR1 SNHLY, CDR2 FYNNEI. There are 16 residues in the CDR3. In DNA form, the CDR3 reads TGTGCCAGCAGTGGGGGACAGGGGGCGGGAGTTCCTGAAGCTTTCTTT. Amino acid sequence: CASSGGQGAGVPEAFF.

The gene calls are TRBV5-1 and TRBJ1-1, with 7 bases lining up with TRBD1. Germline V CDR1 and CDR2: SGHRS, YFSETQ. Trimming removed 1 base from V and 2 bases from J; junction bases left unmatched: 5. This CDR3 has 15 amino acids. CDR3 loop: CASSLTRQGNTEAFF. DNA of the CDR3: TGCGCCAGCAGCTTGACGAGACAGGGAAACACTGAAGCTTTCTTT.

The chain combines TRBV29-1 with TRBJ1-2, with 8 bases aligning to TRBD1. The CDR3 has 14 amino acids. V lost 2 bases and J lost 2; bases outside the gene matches: 4. The germline V gene has CDR1 SQVTM and CDR2 ANQGSEA. The CDR3 sequence is CSVESRTGNYGYTF. The DNA of the CDR3 is TGCAGCGTTGAATCCCGGACAGGGAACTATGGCTACACCTTC.

CDR3 amino acids: CASSYRGFNQPQHF. In DNA form, the CDR3 reads TGTGCCAGCAGCTACAGGGGCTTTAATCAGCCCCAGCATTTT. The chain joins TRBV5-6 to TRBJ1-5, with TRBD1 matching over 7 bases. The CDR3 runs to 14 residues. The germline CDR1 and CDR2 sequences are SGHDT and YYEEEE. The V and J ends lost 3 bases and 4 bases, in that order; junction bases with no gene match: 4. The full variable domain, completed using reference TRBV5-6 and TRBJ1-5, is DAGVTQSPTHLIKTRGQQVTLRCSPKSGHDTVSWYQQALGQGPQFIFQYYEEEERQRGNFPDRFSGHQFPNYSSELNVNALLLGDSALYLCASSYRGFNQPQHFGDGTRLSIL.

The J gene is TRBJ2-5, the V gene TRBV10-3, with a tentative D call TRBD2 (6 bases). The V end lost 6 bases, the J end lost 4 bases, and 12 bases lay between the germline ends. In germline, CDR1 is ENHRY, CDR2 SYGVKD. The CDR3 length is 13 residues. Here the CDR3 DNA reads TGTGCCATCAGCCCCGAAGCGGGAGAGACCCAGTACTTC. Amino acid sequence: CAISPEAGETQYF.

This clone has only one observation. The chain recombines TRBV7-8 with TRBJ1-4, with D possibly TRBD1 on 6 matching bases. The V and J ends lost 5 bases and 10 bases respectively, with 17 bases between them. Germline CDR1 and CDR2: SGHVS and FQNEAQ. The CDR3 runs 14 residues. The CDR3 reads CASSLDRSPPKLFF. CDR3 bases: TGTGCCAGCAGCCTGGACAGATCCCCCCCAAAACTGTTTTTT.

The genes are TRBV24-1 and TRBJ2-1, with TRBD2 matching 7 bases. CDR1 and CDR2 from the germline V gene are KGHDR and SFDVKD. This CDR3 is built from 14 residues. V shed 5 bases and J 2 bases; nucleotides not matched to a gene: 2. For the CDR3, the DNA is TGTGCCACCAGTGGGGCGGGAGCCTACAATGAGCAGTTCTTC. Encoded protein: CATSGAGAYNEQFF.

The J gene is TRBJ2-7, the V gene TRBV11-2, with TRBD1 matching over 8 bases. V dropped 5 bases and J dropped 2; count of bases not matched to a gene: 8. Germline V CDR1 and CDR2: SGHAT, FQNNGV. The CDR3 covers 15 residues. CDR3 nucleotide sequence: TGTGCCAGCAGCGTACGACAGGGGACGGCCTACGAGCAGTACTTC. This sequence encodes CASSVRQGTAYEQYF.

The chain links TRBV19 to TRBJ2-4, with a possible D match to TRBD1 (6 bases). The germline V gene encodes CDR1 LNHDA and CDR2 SQIVND (reference sequence). Trimming took 8 bases from V and 8 from J, leaving 16 bases between them. The CDR3 totals 13 residues. The CDR3 reads CASSDSYGDIQYF. The CDR3 nucleotides read TGTGCCAGTTCGGACAGCTATGGCGACATTCAGTACTTC.

This chain joins TRBV18 and TRBJ1-2, with 10 bases aligning to TRBD1. J lost 8 bases, V lost 0 bases, and 12 bases had no gene match. This CDR3 has 17 amino acids. Germline V gene data show CDR1 as KGHSH and CDR2 as LQKENI. CDR3 protein: CASSPPPGTGASGGYTF. CDR3 DNA: TGTGCCAGCTCACCACCGCCCGGGACAGGGGCTAGCGGCGGCTACACCTTC.

This clone was observed once. The CDR3 nucleotides are TGTGCCAGCAGCCAAAGGACTAGCGGGATAGGTACAGATACGCAGTATTTT. The encoded protein is CASSQRTSGIGTDTQYF. The chain carries TRBV11-3 and TRBJ2-3, with 12 positions matching TRBD2. V shed 5 bases, J shed 3 bases, and the junction held 9 bases outside the gene matches. The germline CDR1 and CDR2 sequences are SGHNT and YENEEA. The CDR3 sequence is 17 residues long.

The chain joins TRBV4-1 to TRBJ2-7, with TRBD1 as a possible D gene (6 bases). This CDR3 has 15 amino acids. Trimming stripped 3 bases from V and 5 bases from J, with 17 bases between. The germline gives CDR1 MGHRA, CDR2 YSYEKL. In DNA form, the CDR3 reads TGCGCCAGCAGCCAGGTCCCTGGGACACTTGACGAGCAGTACTTC. Translation: CASSQVPGTLDEQYF.

The chain uses TRBV6-2 or TRBV6-3 and TRBJ1-2, with a tentative D call TRBD1 (6 bases). Germline CDR1 MNHEY, CDR2 SVGEGT. The V and J ends lost 2 bases and 1 base respectively, with 11 bases between them. The CDR3 sequence is 15 residues long. The CDR3 protein is CASSYRARGNYGYTF. In DNA, the CDR3 is TGTGCCAGCAGTTACCGGGCCAGGGGTAACTATGGCTACACCTTC.

The chain combines TRBV18 with TRBJ1-2; 7 bases are shared with TRBD1. With 2 bases clipped from V and 1 base from J, the junction kept 10 bases outside the gene matches. In germline, CDR1 is KGHSH, CDR2 LQKENI. CDR3 length: 17 amino acids. CDR3 coding DNA: TGTGCCAGCTCACCAGGTAGCTTGGGACAGATTAACTATGGCTACACCTTC. Its protein is CASSPGSLGQINYGYTF.

In this sample, this clone turned up a few times. The V call is TRBV18, the J call TRBJ2-1; 8 bases agree with TRBD2. With V trimmed by 4 bases and J by 6 bases, 17 bases remained unmatched. The CDR3 has 18 residues. Germline CDR1 and CDR2: KGHSH and LQKENI. The CDR3: CASSRVSGESSSRNEQFF. As DNA, the CDR3 is TGTGCCAGCTCACGAGTTAGCGGGGAGAGCTCGTCGCGCAATGAGCAGTTCTTC.

V is TRBV11-3 and J is TRBJ2-1, with a weak D call TRBD2 (5 bases). The germline V and J ends were trimmed by 4 bases and 5 bases, with 18 bases remaining between them. Germline V gives CDR1 SGHNT, CDR2 YENEEA. The CDR3 spans 16 residues. CDR3 sequence (DNA): TGTGCCAGCAGCTCCCTGGCGGGCCTATCTGACAATGAGCAGTTCTTC. The encoded protein is CASSSLAGLSDNEQFF.